This T cell receptor (beta chain) was sequenced for a study of technical replicates of blood from a few donors. Profiled with immunoSEQ multiplex PCR; TCRdb holds only in-frame clones, not every one. The sample holds over 85,000 clones, about 95% seen once. V lost 1 base and J lost 6, with 6 bases in between. This CDR3 has 13 amino acids. CDR1 is SGHDN, CDR2 FVKESK, per germline. There are a few counts of this clone. The J gene is TRBJ2-2, the V gene TRBV14; D is unclear. Sequenced sample: T cells isolated from PBMCs. The receptor was derived from a human donor in good health. Here the CDR3 DNA reads TGTGCCAGCAGCCAAGTTACGGCCGGGGAGCTGTTTTTT. It yields the protein CASSQVTAGELFF.